These T cell receptor beta chains were read from a single sample in a study of shared clonotypes between healthy human individuals. Measured with immunoSEQ multiplex PCR; TCRdb has only the in-frame clones, and not every one. The repertoire holds approximately 940,000 clones, approximately 80% seen once, with over 1.3% in the top ten. Sequencing was carried out using memory CD4+ T cells sorted from blood. Every receptor here comes from a man aged 18 to 30 in good health. Both conserved end residues are part of each CDR3. Each record gives: CDR3 protein, CDR3 DNA, D gene, clone size, J gene, V gene. D genes are given only for firm matches. A clone size is listed for some rows: how often the clone was seen (once, few, many), or a class if it is expanded.

CDR3: CASSDIQVRTQYF
DNA: TGTGCCAGCAGTGATATTCAAGTGAGGACCCAGTACTTC
D: .
size: .
J: TRBJ2-5
V: TRBV25-1

CDR3: CASSGFRGKIYEQYF
DNA: TGTGCCAGCAGTGGGTTCCGGGGGAAGATCTACGAGCAGTACTTC
D: .
size: .
J: TRBJ2-7
V: TRBV6-1

CDR3: CAISESTLNEQFF
DNA: TGTGCCATCAGTGAGTCAACACTCAATGAGCAGTTCTTC
D: .
size: .
J: TRBJ2-1
V: TRBV10-3

CDR3: CASSLDRGDTQYF
DNA: TGTGCTAGCAGCTTAGACAGGGGAGATACGCAGTATTTT
D: TRBD1
size: .
J: TRBJ2-3
V: TRBV7-7

CDR3: CASSLGQGLDGYTF
DNA: TGTGCCAGCAGCTTGGGACAGGGATTGGATGGCTACACCTTC
D: TRBD1
size: .
J: TRBJ1-2
V: TRBV5-4

CDR3: CASSWTGNYEQYF
DNA: TGTGCCAGCAGTTGGACAGGGAACTACGAGCAGTACTTC
D: TRBD1
size: .
J: TRBJ2-7
V: TRBV6-1

CDR3: CASSSGTRAQETQYF
DNA: TGTGCCAGCAGCTCCGGGACTAGGGCTCAAGAGACCCAGTACTTC
D: TRBD2
size: .
J: TRBJ2-5
V: TRBV11-2

CDR3: CAWSARRTGSGNTIYF
DNA: TGTGCCTGGAGTGCCCGTAGGACAGGGAGCGGAAACACCATATATTTT
D: TRBD1
size: .
J: TRBJ1-3
V: TRBV30

CDR3: CASSASSSGGDEQFF
DNA: TGTGCCAGCAGTGCCTCTTCTAGCGGGGGGGATGAGCAGTTCTTC
D: TRBD2
size: few
J: TRBJ2-1
V: TRBV2

CDR3: CASSESAAHRF
DNA: TGTGCCAGCAGTGAAAGTGCCGCCCACCGTTTT
D: .
size: .
J: TRBJ2-3
V: TRBV2

CDR3: CASSSYLTRQETQYF
DNA: TGTGCCAGCAGCTCCTACTTGACCCGGCAAGAGACCCAGTACTTC
D: .
size: .
J: TRBJ2-5
V: TRBV7-2

CDR3: CASSLDRNIQYF
DNA: TGTGCCAGCAGCTTAGATAGAAACATTCAGTACTTC
D: .
size: .
J: TRBJ2-4
V: TRBV11-2

CDR3: CASSRNREADTQYF
DNA: TGTGCCAGCAGCCGTAACAGGGAGGCAGATACGCAGTATTTT
D: .
size: .
J: TRBJ2-3
V: TRBV7-2

CDR3: CASSTQGISRDQPQHF
DNA: TGTGCCAGTAGTACACAGGGAATCAGTAGAGATCAGCCCCAGCATTTT
D: .
size: .
J: TRBJ1-5
V: TRBV19

CDR3: CASSQDEQGARGYTF
DNA: TGCGCCAGCAGCCAAGATGAACAGGGGGCGCGAGGCTACACCTTC
D: TRBD1
size: .
J: TRBJ1-2
V: TRBV4-1

CDR3: CASSLAGDNQPQHF
DNA: TGTGCCAGCAGCTTGGCAGGGGACAATCAGCCCCAGCATTTT
D: .
size: .
J: TRBJ1-5
V: TRBV5-6

CDR3: CATTPGHRSYGYTF
DNA: TGTGCTACTACTCCGGGGCATAGGAGCTATGGCTACACCTTC
D: .
size: .
J: TRBJ1-2
V: TRBV28

CDR3: CASSYGLTAYNEQFF
DNA: TGTGCCAGCAGTTACGGTCTAACCGCCTACAATGAGCAGTTCTTC
D: .
size: .
J: TRBJ2-1
V: TRBV6-5

CDR3: CASSDRQSYNSPLHF
DNA: TGCGCCAGCAGCGACCGACAGAGTTATAATTCACCCCTCCACTTT
D: .
size: once
J: TRBJ1-6
V: TRBV5-1

CDR3: CAWSVRQSTGNTIYF
DNA: TGTGCCTGGAGTGTACGGCAGTCAACAGGAAACACCATATATTTT
D: .
size: .
J: TRBJ1-3
V: TRBV30

CDR3: CASSPRQGGNTIYF
DNA: TGTGCCAGCAGCCCCCGACAGGGTGGAAACACCATATATTTT
D: TRBD1
size: .
J: TRBJ1-3
V: TRBV7-9

CDR3: CASSPSRSYEQYF
DNA: TGTGCCAGCAGCCCCAGCAGGTCCTACGAGCAGTACTTC
D: .
size: .
J: TRBJ2-7
V: TRBV7-2

CDR3: CASSLGGTNEKLFF
DNA: TGCGCCAGCAGCTTAGGGGGCACTAATGAAAAACTGTTTTTT
D: TRBD1
size: .
J: TRBJ1-4
V: TRBV5-1

CDR3: CASSSAEYEQYF
DNA: TGCGCCAGCAGCAGCGCCGAATACGAGCAGTACTTC
D: .
size: once
J: TRBJ2-7
V: TRBV5-1

CDR3: CASSLGTLAGGGYNEQFF
DNA: TGCGCCAGCAGCCTGGGGACACTAGCGGGAGGTGGGTACAATGAGCAGTTCTTC
D: TRBD2
size: .
J: TRBJ2-1
V: TRBV5-1

CDR3: CASKSAPWETQYF
DNA: TGTGCCAGCAAGTCCGCACCGTGGGAGACCCAGTACTTC
D: .
size: .
J: TRBJ2-5
V: TRBV27

CDR3: CASSARERGDTQYF
DNA: TGTGCCAGCAGTGCCCGGGAACGGGGAGATACGCAGTATTTT
D: .
size: .
J: TRBJ2-3
V: TRBV6-1

CDR3: CASSPHGTGELFF
DNA: TGCGCCAGCAGCCCCCATGGCACCGGGGAGCTGTTTTTT
D: .
size: .
J: TRBJ2-2
V: TRBV5-1

CDR3: CASSRSGAESGNTIYF
DNA: TGCGCCAGCAGTAGGTCGGGGGCTGAGAGTGGAAACACCATATATTTT
D: .
size: .
J: TRBJ1-3
V: TRBV5-1

CDR3: CASSPLGQGGGYTF
DNA: TGTGCCAGCAGTCCCCTAGGGCAGGGCGGCGGCTACACCTTC
D: .
size: .
J: TRBJ1-2
V: TRBV27

CDR3: CASSPSLWEAKNIQYF
DNA: TGTGCCAGCAGTCCCTCCTTGTGGGAGGCCAAAAACATTCAGTACTTC
D: .
size: .
J: TRBJ2-4
V: TRBV27

CDR3: CASSLERASGTEAFF
DNA: TGTGCCAGCAGCTTGGAACGGGCGTCGGGCACTGAAGCTTTCTTT
D: .
size: .
J: TRBJ1-1
V: TRBV5-4

CDR3: CASSYGLNSNQPQHF
DNA: TGTGCCAGCAGTTACGGGCTGAATAGCAATCAGCCCCAGCATTTT
D: .
size: .
J: TRBJ1-5
V: TRBV6-5

CDR3: CASSRESGYGEQYF
DNA: TGTGCCAGCAGCCGGGAGTCCGGTTACGGGGAGCAGTACTTC
D: .
size: .
J: TRBJ2-7
V: TRBV6-1

CDR3: CASSYSSLADSPLHF
DNA: TGTGCCAGCAGTTACTCGAGCCTGGCCGATTCACCCCTCCACTTT
D: .
size: .
J: TRBJ1-6
V: TRBV6-5

CDR3: CAWSRLRTSGIYEQYF
DNA: TGTGCCTGGAGTCGACTTAGGACTAGCGGGATTTACGAGCAGTACTTC
D: TRBD2
size: .
J: TRBJ2-7
V: TRBV30

CDR3: CASSTDRGGKGTQYF
DNA: TGCGCCAGCAGCACTGACAGGGGAGGTAAAGGGACCCAGTACTTC
D: TRBD1
size: .
J: TRBJ2-5
V: TRBV5-1

CDR3: CASRPGTGSRNEQFF
DNA: TGCGCCAGCAGGCCCGGGACAGGGTCTCGCAATGAGCAGTTCTTC
D: TRBD1
size: .
J: TRBJ2-1
V: TRBV5-1

CDR3: CASSLGTSGMHNEQFF
DNA: TGTGCCAGCAGCCTAGGGACTAGCGGGATGCACAATGAGCAGTTCTTC
D: TRBD2
size: .
J: TRBJ2-1
V: TRBV11-3

CDR3: CASSLLREGTNTEAFF
DNA: TGTGCCAGCAGTTTATTGAGAGAGGGGACGAACACTGAAGCTTTCTTT
D: .
size: once
J: TRBJ1-1
V: TRBV28

CDR3: CASSLAGSSLEQYF
DNA: TGTGCCAGCAGCCTAGCGGGTTCCTCCTTGGAGCAGTACTTC
D: TRBD2
size: .
J: TRBJ2-7
V: TRBV7-2

CDR3: CASSAGTEATNEKLFF
DNA: TGTGCCAGCAGCGCCGGGACTGAAGCAACTAATGAAAAACTGTTTTTT
D: .
size: .
J: TRBJ1-4
V: TRBV9

CDR3: CASSPGQGADEQFF
DNA: TGTGCCAGCAGTCCGGGACAGGGGGCGGATGAGCAGTTCTTC
D: TRBD1
size: .
J: TRBJ2-1
V: TRBV27

CDR3: CASSVDQGSYNEQFF
DNA: TGTGCCAGCAGCGTAGATCAGGGCTCCTACAATGAGCAGTTCTTC
D: .
size: .
J: TRBJ2-1
V: TRBV9

CDR3: CASSLGLGNEQFF
DNA: TGTGCCAGCAGCTTGGGACTAGGGAATGAGCAGTTCTTC
D: .
size: .
J: TRBJ2-1
V: TRBV5-6

CDR3: CASSLGLLSSSYEQYF
DNA: TGTGCCAGCAGTTTAGGACTTCTTTCGAGCTCCTACGAGCAGTACTTC
D: .
size: .
J: TRBJ2-7
V: TRBV27